This TCR beta chain was captured by sequencing in a study of T cells in localized non-small cell lung cancer. Findings of the study overall: It remains possible that heterogeneity exists, since only one tumor region was sequenced.

In regard to this clone: Its antigen is undetermined.

Trimming pared 1 base from V and 3 bases from J, leaving 24 bases between. This CDR3 region has 19 residues. In germline, CDR1 is SGHVS, CDR2 FQNEAQ. Using immunoSEQ multiplex PCR, the repertoire was profiled, and TCRdb retains in-frame clones only, with some absent. The sample has approximately 35,000 clones, approximately 91% seen once. The V gene is TRBV7-8, the J gene TRBJ2-5; a possible D gene is TRBD2 (7 bases). The sample consisted of PBMCs, taken before any cancer treatment. The TCR sequence derives from a man between 40 and 69 years old with stage II lung adenocarcinoma. CDR3 DNA sequence: TGTGCCAGCAGCTTAGAAGGGGGGGCGGGAGCTACCCAGGAAGAGACCCAGTACTTC. As protein: CASSLEGGAGATQEETQYF.